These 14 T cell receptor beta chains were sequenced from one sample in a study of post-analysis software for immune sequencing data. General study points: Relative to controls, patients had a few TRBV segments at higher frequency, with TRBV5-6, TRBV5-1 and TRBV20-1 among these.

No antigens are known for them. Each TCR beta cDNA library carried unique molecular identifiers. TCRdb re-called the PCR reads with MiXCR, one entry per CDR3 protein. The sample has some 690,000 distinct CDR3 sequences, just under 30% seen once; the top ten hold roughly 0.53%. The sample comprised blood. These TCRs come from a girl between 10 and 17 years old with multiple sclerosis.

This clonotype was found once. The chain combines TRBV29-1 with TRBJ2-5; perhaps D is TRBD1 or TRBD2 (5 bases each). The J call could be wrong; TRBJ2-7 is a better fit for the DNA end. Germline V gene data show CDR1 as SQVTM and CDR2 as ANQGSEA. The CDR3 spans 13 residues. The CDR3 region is CSVEGDGGSEQYF. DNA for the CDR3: TGCAGCGTTGAAGGGGACGGCGGGTCCGAGCAGTACTTC.

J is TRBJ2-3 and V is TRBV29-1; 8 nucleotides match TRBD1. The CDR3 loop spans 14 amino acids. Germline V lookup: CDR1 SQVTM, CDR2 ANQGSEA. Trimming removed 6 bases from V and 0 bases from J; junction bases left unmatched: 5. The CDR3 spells CSVPRDRSTDTQYF. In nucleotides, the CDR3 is TGCAGCGTCCCCCGGGACAGGAGCACAGATACGCAGTATTTT.

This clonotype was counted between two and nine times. The CDR3 is CASSLGGVVQLFF. CDR3 bases: TGTGCCAGCAGCTTAGGAGGGGTGGTCCAACTGTTTTTT. The chain is built from TRBV11-2 and TRBJ1-4; D is possibly TRBD1 (5 bases). The V gene's germline CDR1 is SGHAT and CDR2 FQNNGV. V was clipped by 1 base and J by 12 bases, with 12 bases between them. CDR3 length: 13 amino acids.

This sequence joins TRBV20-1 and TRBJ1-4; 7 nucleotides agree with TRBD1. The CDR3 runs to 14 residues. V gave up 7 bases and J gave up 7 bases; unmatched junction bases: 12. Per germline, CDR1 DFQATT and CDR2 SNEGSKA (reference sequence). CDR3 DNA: TGCAGTGTCTACGAAACAGGGGTTACTGAAAAACTGTTTTTT. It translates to CSVYETGVTEKLFF.

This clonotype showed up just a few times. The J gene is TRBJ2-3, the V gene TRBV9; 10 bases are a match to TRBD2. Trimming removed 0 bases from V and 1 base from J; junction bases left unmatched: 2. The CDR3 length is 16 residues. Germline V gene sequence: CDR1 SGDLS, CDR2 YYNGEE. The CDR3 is CASSVVLAGGTDTQYF. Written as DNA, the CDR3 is TGTGCCAGCAGCGTAGTGCTAGCGGGGGGCACAGATACGCAGTATTTT.

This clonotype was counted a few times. The CDR3 DNA follows: TGTGCCACATCTGCCGTGGTAACAGATACGCAGTATTTT. It translates to CATSAVVTDTQYF. The rearrangement links TRBV6-2 or TRBV6-3 to TRBJ2-3; D unclear. This CDR3 is 13 amino acids long. Trimming removed 10 bases from V and 3 bases from J, with 14 bases in between. CDR1 and CDR2 from the germline V gene are MNHEY and SVGEGT.

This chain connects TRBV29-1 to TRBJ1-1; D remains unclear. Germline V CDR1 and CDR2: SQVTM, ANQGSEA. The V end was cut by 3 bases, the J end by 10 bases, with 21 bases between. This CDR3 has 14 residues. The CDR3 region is CSVEQEARSDGAFF. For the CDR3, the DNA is TGCAGCGTTGAGCAGGAGGCGAGGTCGGATGGAGCTTTCTTT.

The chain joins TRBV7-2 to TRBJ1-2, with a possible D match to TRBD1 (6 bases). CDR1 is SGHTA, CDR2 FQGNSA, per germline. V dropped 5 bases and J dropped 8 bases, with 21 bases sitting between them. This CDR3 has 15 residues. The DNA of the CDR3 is TGTGCCAGCAGCGTACGAAGACAGGTCTTTGAAGGCTACACCTTC. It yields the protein CASSVRRQVFEGYTF.

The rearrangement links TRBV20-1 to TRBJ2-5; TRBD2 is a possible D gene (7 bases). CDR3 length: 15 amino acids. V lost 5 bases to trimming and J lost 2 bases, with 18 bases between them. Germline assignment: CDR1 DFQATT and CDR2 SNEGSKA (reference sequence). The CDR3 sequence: CSAYRGASGQETQYF. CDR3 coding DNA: TGCAGTGCTTATAGGGGGGCTAGCGGACAAGAGACCCAGTACTTC.

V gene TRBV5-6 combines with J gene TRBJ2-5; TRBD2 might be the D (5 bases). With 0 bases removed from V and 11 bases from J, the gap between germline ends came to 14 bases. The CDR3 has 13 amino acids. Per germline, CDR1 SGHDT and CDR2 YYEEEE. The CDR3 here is CASSLAAGGRQYF. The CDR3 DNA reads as TGTGCCAGCAGCTTGGCCGCGGGCGGTCGACAGTACTTC.

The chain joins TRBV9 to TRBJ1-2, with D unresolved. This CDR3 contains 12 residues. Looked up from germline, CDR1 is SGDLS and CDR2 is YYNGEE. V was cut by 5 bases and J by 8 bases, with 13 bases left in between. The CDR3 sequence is CASRPPAGGYTF. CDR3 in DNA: TGTGCCAGCAGACCACCGGCAGGCGGCTACACCTTC.

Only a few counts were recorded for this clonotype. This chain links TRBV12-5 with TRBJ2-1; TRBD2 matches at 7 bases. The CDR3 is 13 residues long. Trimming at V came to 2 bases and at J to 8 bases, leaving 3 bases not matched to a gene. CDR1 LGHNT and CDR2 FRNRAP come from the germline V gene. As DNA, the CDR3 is TGTGCTAGTGGTTTGACTAGCGACCATGAGCAGTTCTTC. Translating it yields CASGLTSDHEQFF.

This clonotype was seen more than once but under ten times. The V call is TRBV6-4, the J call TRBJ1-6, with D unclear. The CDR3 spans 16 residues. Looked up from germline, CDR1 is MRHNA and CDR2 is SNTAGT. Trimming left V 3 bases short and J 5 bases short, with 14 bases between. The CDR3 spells CASSETDRYHNSPLHF. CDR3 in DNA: TGTGCCAGCAGTGAAACGGACCGATACCATAATTCACCCCTCCACTTT.

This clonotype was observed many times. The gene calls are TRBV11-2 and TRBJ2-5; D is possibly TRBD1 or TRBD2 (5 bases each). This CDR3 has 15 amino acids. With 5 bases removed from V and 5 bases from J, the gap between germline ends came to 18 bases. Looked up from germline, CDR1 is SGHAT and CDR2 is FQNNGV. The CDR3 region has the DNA TGTGCCAGCAGCCCCGAGGGGCGGTCTGGGGAGACCCAGTACTTC. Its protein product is CASSPEGRSGETQYF. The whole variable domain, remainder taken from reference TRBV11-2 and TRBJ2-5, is EAGVAQSPRYKIIEKRQSVAFWCNPISGHATLYWYQQILGQGPKLLIQFQNNGVVDDSQLPKDRFSAERLKGVDSTLKIQPAKLEDSAVYLCASSPEGRSGETQYFGPGTRLLVL.